This T cell receptor (beta chain) was identified during a study of CD8+CD57+ T cells in acquired aplastic anemia (dated by TCRdb to the late 2010s). Context from the whole study: Extracted DNA from sorted CD4+ and CD8+ cells averaged around 3.3 ug, ranging from roughly 0.17 to 27.4 ug. A CD8+CD57+ expansion meant a frequency higher than the mean frequency seen in healthy subjects.

Measured from the cysteine to the phenylalanine, the CDR3 is 15 residues long. The sequence is cut down to CDR3 DNA, 45 bases in frame from base 1. V is trimmed back by 2 bases and J by 4 bases, and the junction contains 4 bases that no gene match accounts for. Taken from the germline V gene (reference sequence), the CDR1 and CDR2 loops are LNHNV and YYDKDF. Flow cytometry had shown CD8+CD57+ cell expansion in the patients selected for sequencing. Every patient had a diagnosis of severe acquired aplastic anemia based on International Study of Aplastic Anemia and Agranulocytosis and Camitta criteria. No patient had received any therapy when blood was sampled. In this study, sorted CD4+ and CD8+ T cells from the blood of healthy subjects and of severe aplastic anemia patients had their TCR repertoires deep-sequenced. In the USA, patient enrollment took place under clinicaltrials.gov protocols 00001620, 01623167, 00001397, 00071045, 00081523 and 00961064. Ficoll-Paque density gradient centrifugation was used to isolate peripheral blood mononuclear cells. Before DNA extraction, CD4+ and CD8+ T cells were sorted by FACS or by magnetic beads.

General findings and caveats noted by the study authors: About 29 CD8+ CDR3 sequences were found to be shared between patients and controls, but these sequences appeared to be highly expressed in patients and within the immunodominant clones of the patients. CD8+ Simpson's diversity did not differ significantly between patients and healthy controls (P=0.060).

Profiling of TCR beta VDJ combinations and CDR3 sequences used genomic DNA as the template. An Illumina HiSeq 2000 was used for TCR repertoire sequencing. In the authors' own workflow: Repertoires were assessed using TRBV/TRBJ rearrangement plots, CDR3 size and DJ length profiles, and Simpson's diversity index. The most abundant DNA sequence in the deep sequencing data was defined as the immunodominant clone. CDR3 amino acid sequences were checked for sharing between subjects and were compared against published repertoires and the VDJdb database. Starting from the raw public reads, TCRdb applied fastp trimming at Q25, assembled clones with MiXCR and retained in-frame beta chains. Entries that share a CDR3 protein sequence are merged under the most common genes and DNA. None of the V and J calls come from the authors' own analysis; TCRdb made them. For this sample the table gives 150,000 or so distinct CDR3 sequences, of which around 48% were detected only once. Of the sample, around 1% falls within the top ten clones.

In regard to this clonotype: Its antigen remains undetermined. The record has no base qualities; no much larger clone is one base away.

The V and J genes are TRBV15 and TRBJ1-4; TRBD1 matches 7 bases in the middle. This TCR was recovered from a human donor with aplastic anemia. Sequencing was performed on sorted CD4+, CD8+, or CD8+CD57+ T cells (not recorded which) from PBMCs. The CDR3 loop reads CATSRTGQLNEKLFF. The sequence in DNA is TGTGCCACCAGCAGAACGGGACAGCTTAATGAAAAACTGTTTTTT.